This T cell receptor beta chain comes out of a study of CXCR3-negative and CXCR3-positive naive CD8 T cells. Study-wide points: Naive subsets did not differ in surface CD5, and the authors estimated TCR strength using properties of the TRB CDR3. For memory CD8+ cells diversity was much lower, but both naive subsets had comparably high diversity. Naive cells that were CXCR3-positive had more hydrophobic TRB CDR3s (compared with CXCR3-negative naive cells).

Preparation of TRB cDNA libraries relied on 5' RACE carrying UMI labels. TCRdb re-called the 5' RACE reads and gives one entry per CDR3 protein, without DNA. Listed are 150,000 or so distinct CDR3 sequences; 0.45% to 0.55% falls within the top ten. With regard to this clonotype: What it recognizes is unknown.

The CDR3 runs to 16 residues. This chain connects TRBV21-1 to TRBJ2-3; TCRdb's D call of TRBD1 is untestable without DNA. TRBV21-1 is classified as a pseudogene. The specimen sequenced was naive CXCR3+ CD8+ T cells from blood. Regarding subset: CD45RO-CCR7+CD27+CD95- naive CD8+ T cells expressing CXCR3 (TNR3+). The sequence was obtained from a human donor in good health. Some clones in this sample may be carry-over from other donors' samples. CDR3 sequence: CASSKALWAGSDTQYF.